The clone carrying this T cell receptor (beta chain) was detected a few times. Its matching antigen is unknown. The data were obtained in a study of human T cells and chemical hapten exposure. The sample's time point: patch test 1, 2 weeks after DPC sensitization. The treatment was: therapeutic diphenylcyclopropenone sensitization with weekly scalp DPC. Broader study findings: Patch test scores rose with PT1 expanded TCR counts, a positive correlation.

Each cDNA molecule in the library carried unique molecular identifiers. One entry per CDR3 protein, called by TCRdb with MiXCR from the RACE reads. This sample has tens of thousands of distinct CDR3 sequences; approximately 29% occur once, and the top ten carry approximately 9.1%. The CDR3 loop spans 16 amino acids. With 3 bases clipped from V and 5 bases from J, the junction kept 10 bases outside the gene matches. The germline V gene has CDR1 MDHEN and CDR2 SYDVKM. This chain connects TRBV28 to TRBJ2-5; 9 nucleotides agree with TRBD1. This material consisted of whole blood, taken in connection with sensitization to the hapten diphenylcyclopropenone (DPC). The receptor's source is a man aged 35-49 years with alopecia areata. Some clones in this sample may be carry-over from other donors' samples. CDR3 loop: CASSFSPGQGVETQYF. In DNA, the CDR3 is TGTGCCAGCAGTTTTTCGCCGGGACAGGGTGTTGAGACCCAGTACTTC.